Following are 30 T cell receptor beta chains from one sample sequenced in a study of blood T cells in healthy people across ages. Through a sample-barcoded 5' primer and a J-beta primer mix, a second PCR was run for 7 to 11 cycles. TCRdb passed the 5' RACE reads through MiXCR, listing each CDR3 protein once. This table holds approximately 2,000,000 distinct CDR3 sequences, 39% found once. Material: blood. These TCRs come from a human donor in good health.

This clonotype was counted at least ten times. This chain joins TRBV5-1 and TRBJ1-1; no definite D call. The germline V gene encodes CDR1 SGHRS and CDR2 YFSETQ. V was clipped by 4 bases and J by 1 base, with 8 bases between them. The CDR3 length is 13 residues. CDR3 loop: CASSTPSNTEAFF. DNA of the CDR3: TGCGCCAGCAGCACACCGTCGAACACTGAAGCTTTCTTT.

The CDR3 protein is CASSASQTTSYEQYF. CDR3 DNA sequence: TGTGCCAGCAGCGCCTCTCAGACGACCTCCTACGAGCAGTACTTC. This chain joins TRBV7-2 and TRBJ2-7; D not certain. Trimming left V 5 bases short and J 0 bases short, with 14 bases between. Per germline, CDR1 SGHTA and CDR2 FQGNSA. There are 15 residues in the CDR3.

The chain combines TRBV6-5 with TRBJ1-2; possibly TRBD1 for D (5 bases). The V end was cut by 4 bases, the J end by 8 bases, with 14 bases between. This CDR3 has 13 residues. In germline, CDR1 is MNHEY, CDR2 SVGAGI. CDR3 sequence reads: CASSSGAGDGYTF. The CDR3 DNA follows: TGTGCCAGCAGTTCGGGTGCGGGGGACGGCTACACCTTC.

A note on this clonotype: One end of the junction is discordant with germline, which a read error may explain. This chain uses TRBV4-1 with TRBJ1-4, with 7 bases identical to TRBD1. The germline V gene has CDR1 MGHRA and CDR2 YSYEKL. The CDR3 has 18 residues. The DNA for the CDR3 is TGCGCTAGCAGCCTCCAATCGGGACAGCCTAATTCAGATGAAAAACTGTTTTTT. Its protein is CASSLQSGQPNSDEKLFF.

This clonotype was counted between two and nine times. This chain connects TRBV28 to TRBJ1-2; D is perhaps TRBD1 (6 bases). Trimming left V 6 bases short and J 5 bases short, with 19 bases between. The germline V gene encodes CDR1 MDHEN and CDR2 SYDVKM. This CDR3 spans 15 amino acids. In DNA, the CDR3 is TGTGCCAGCAGAGGAGGAAACAGGGAGGGGTATGGCTACACCTTC. Protein: CASRGGNREGYGYTF.

Note on this clonotype: Germline is not matched at one junction end, which may reflect a read error. The V and J genes are TRBV4-2 and TRBJ2-7; 8 nucleotides line up with TRBD1. This CDR3 has 15 amino acids. Germline V gene data show CDR1 as LGHNA and CDR2 as YNFKEQ. CDR3 sequence (DNA): TGTGCCAGCAGCCAGGAATTCCAGGGGGCGAAGGAGCGGTACTTC. Its translation is CASSQEFQGAKERYF.

The genes are TRBV11-2 and TRBJ2-3, with 8 bases identical to TRBD1. Germline V gives CDR1 SGHAT, CDR2 FQNNGV. The V and J ends lost 0 bases and 2 bases, in that order; junction bases with no gene match: 10. This CDR3 has 18 amino acids. The DNA of the CDR3 is TGTGCCAGCAGCTTAGATGATCTACAGGGGGACCTCACAGATACGCAGTATTTT. Amino acids: CASSLDDLQGDLTDTQYF.

This chain connects TRBV28 to TRBJ2-7; no definite D call. This CDR3 spans 13 amino acids. Trimming removed 8 bases from V and 5 bases from J, with 16 bases in between. Germline V gene sequence: CDR1 MDHEN, CDR2 SYDVKM. The CDR3 sequence: CASHNPNGNEQYF. In DNA form, the CDR3 reads TGTGCCAGCCACAACCCTAATGGAAACGAGCAGTACTTC.

The genes are TRBV12-3 or TRBV12-4 and TRBJ1-3; no firm D call. The CDR3 contains 13 residues. Trimming removed 2 bases from V and 1 base from J, with 3 bases in between. CDR3 region: CASSLLSGNTIYF. The CDR3 coding sequence is TGTGCCAGCAGTTTATTATCTGGAAACACCATATATTTT.

The rearrangement links TRBV6-2 or TRBV6-3 to TRBJ1-2; no definite D call. Germline values: CDR1 MNHEY, CDR2 SVGEGT. V lost 6 bases, J lost 7 bases, and 18 bases lay in between. The CDR3 length is 14 residues. The CDR3 DNA is TGTGCCAGCAGCCTAATGACACCGTCTACTGGCTACACCTTC. Its protein is CASSLMTPSTGYTF.

This clonotype has more than one count but fewer than ten. The genes are TRBV28 and TRBJ1-2, with D possibly matching TRBD1 (5 bases). Germline CDR1 is MDHEN and CDR2 is SYDVKM. The V end lost 6 bases, the J end lost 5 bases, and 16 bases lay between the germline ends. This CDR3 contains 14 residues. CDR3: CASRPNDSLYGYTF. CDR3 in DNA: TGTGCCAGCAGACCTAATGACAGCTTATATGGCTACACCTTC.

This rearrangement joins TRBV29-1 to TRBJ2-5; D is unclear. Trimming pared 4 bases from V and 3 bases from J, leaving 6 bases between. Germline lookup yields CDR1 SQVTM and CDR2 ANQGSEA. The CDR3 extends over 11 amino acids. The CDR3 DNA follows: TGCAGCGTTGTACAGAAAGAGACCCAGTACTTC. It encodes CSVVQKETQYF.

Details on this clonotype: One end of the junction fails to match germline, which may point to a read error. V gene TRBV5-6 combines with J gene TRBJ2-7; D is ambiguous. Germline CDR1 is SGHDT and CDR2 is YYEEEE. The CDR3 covers 15 residues. CDR3 protein: CACSLEPDGTYEQYF. CDR3 DNA: TGTGCCTGCAGCTTGGAGCCGGATGGCACCTACGAGCAGTACTTC.

In this sample, this clonotype turned up a few times. The genes are TRBV20-1 and TRBJ1-6; D is unresolved. Trimming removed 1 base at V and 0 bases at J, with 10 bases between. The length of the CDR3 is 16 residues. CDR1 DFQATT and CDR2 SNEGSKA come from the germline V gene (reference sequence). Here the CDR3 reads CSARVGRRSYNSPLHF. The CDR3 region has the DNA TGCAGTGCTAGAGTGGGCCGTCGCTCCTATAATTCACCCCTCCACTTT.

This chain joins TRBV6-1 and TRBJ2-7; D unclear. From germline, CDR1 is MNHNS and CDR2 SASEGT. V was trimmed by 9 bases and J by 1 base, leaving 25 bases between them. This CDR3 is built from 17 residues. The chain's CDR3 is CARPKAGPRIPSYEQYF. CDR3 sequence (DNA): TGTGCCAGACCCAAAGCCGGGCCGCGCATCCCATCCTACGAGCAGTACTTC.

The sample holds a few counts of this clonotype. This chain links TRBV5-5 with TRBJ2-4; no definite D call. The DNA matches TRBJ2-5 better at its end, which makes the J call doubtful. The CDR3 has 14 amino acids. Germline V gives CDR1 SGHKS, CDR2 YYEKEE (reference sequence). The DNA for the CDR3 is TGTGCCAGCAGCTTGCCGGCGGCTCAAGAGACCCAGTACTTC. Encoded protein: CASSLPAAQETQYF.

This clonotype showed up just a few times. CDR3 nucleotides: TGTGCCACCAGCAGAGATCGGGCCGGGGAGCAGTACTTC. It yields the protein CATSRDRAGEQYF. The chain recombines TRBV15 with TRBJ2-5; the D gene is possibly TRBD2 (5 bases). The CDR3 totals 13 residues. V lost 0 bases to trimming and J lost 11 bases, with 13 bases between them. CDR1 is LNHNV and CDR2 is YYDKDF in the germline V gene (reference sequence).

In this sample, this clonotype turned up a few times. The rearrangement uses TRBV20-1 and TRBJ2-1; D possibly corresponds to TRBD2 (7 bases). The CDR3 sequence is 14 residues long. V lost 3 bases to trimming and J lost 8 bases, with 17 bases between them. Germline-derived CDR1 and CDR2 are DFQATT and SNEGSKA (reference sequence). CDR3 DNA: TGCAGTGCTAGTGGGGGGGGGCCTCGGTATGAGCAGTTCTTC. This sequence encodes CSASGGGPRYEQFF.

The gene calls are TRBV10-3 and TRBJ1-2; the D gene is possibly TRBD1 (6 bases). Trimming took off 10 bases at V and 6 bases at J, with 12 bases between the two ends. CDR3 size: 11 residues. The germline V gene encodes CDR1 ENHRY and CDR2 SYGVKD. CDR3: CATWDNDGYTF. DNA of the CDR3: TGTGCCACCTGGGACAATGATGGCTACACCTTC.

The genes are TRBV11-1 and TRBJ2-1; no clear D. This CDR3 is built from 18 residues. Germline values: CDR1 SGHAT, CDR2 FQDESV (reference sequence). Trimming removed 1 base from V and 0 bases from J, with 16 bases in between. This CDR3 is CASSLDIGSRSSYNEQFF. The CDR3 nucleotides are TGTGCCAGCAGCTTAGACATCGGCAGCAGGAGCTCCTACAATGAGCAGTTCTTC.

J is TRBJ2-2 and V is TRBV18, with TRBD1 identical over 9 bases. Germline CDR1 and CDR2: KGHSH and LQKENI. J was trimmed by 6 bases and V by 7 bases; bases with no gene match: 12. There are 16 residues in the CDR3. The CDR3 loop reads CASWRDGQGFPGELFF. Written as DNA, the CDR3 is TGTGCCAGCTGGCGCGATGGACAGGGGTTTCCCGGGGAGCTGTTTTTT.

The chain couples TRBV29-1 to TRBJ2-3, with 7 bases aligning to TRBD2. The CDR3 length is 12 residues. Germline values: CDR1 SQVTM, CDR2 ANQGSEA. V gave up 3 bases and J gave up 9 bases; unmatched junction bases: 6. The CDR3 spells CSVESGGSTQYF. As DNA, the CDR3 is TGCAGCGTTGAGTCGGGGGGTTCCACGCAGTATTTT.

V and J are TRBV7-2 and TRBJ2-6; 7 bases align to TRBD1. The junction had 12 bases not matched to a gene; V was cut back by 4 bases and J by 0 bases. From germline, CDR1 is SGHTA and CDR2 FQGNSA. The CDR3 contains 19 residues. DNA of the CDR3: TGTGCCAGCAGCTCCCGGGGACAGCTTAGTATCTCTGGGGCCAACGTCCTGACTTTC. This sequence encodes CASSSRGQLSISGANVLTF.

In its sample, this clonotype was seen a few times. The genes are TRBV6-2 or TRBV6-3 and TRBJ1-5; D may be TRBD1 (6 bases). The length of the CDR3 is 17 residues. The germline gives CDR1 MNHEY, CDR2 SVGEGT. Deletions cut 2 bases from V and 0 bases from J, with 14 bases between. This CDR3 reads CASSYPSDSYSNQPQHF. CDR3 bases: TGTGCCAGCAGTTACCCTTCGGACAGTTATAGCAATCAGCCCCAGCATTTT.

This clonotype was seen more than once but under ten times. Germline is not matched at one junction end, which may reflect a read error. The chain links TRBV7-7 to TRBJ2-5; perhaps TRBD1 as D (6 bases). The CDR3 is 15 amino acids. Germline CDR1 is SSHAT and CDR2 is FNYEAQ (reference sequence). CDR3 sequence reads: CASSYIGGHGETQYF. The CDR3 nucleotides read TGTGCTAGCAGCTACATAGGGGGTCACGGAGAGACCCAGTACTTC.

The sample holds a few counts of this clonotype. The chain has TRBV7-2 and TRBJ2-5, with 7 bases matching TRBD2. The length of the CDR3 is 15 residues. Trimming cost V 3 bases and J 5 bases; bases outside gene matches: 9. Germline V CDR1 and CDR2: SGHTA, FQGNSA. This CDR3 reads CASSFTPGGGETQYF. The CDR3, as DNA: TGTGCCAGCAGCTTTACTCCCGGGGGAGGGGAGACCCAGTACTTC.

The V gene is TRBV20-1, the J gene TRBJ2-5, with 7 bases aligning to TRBD1. TRBJ2-7 explains the end of the DNA better; the J call may be wrong. This CDR3 is 15 amino acids long. CDR1 is DFQATT, CDR2 SNEGSKA, per germline (reference sequence). CDR3 sequence: CSARSPGQRIYEQYF. The CDR3 DNA follows: TGCAGTGCTAGATCTCCGGGACAGAGGATCTACGAGCAGTACTTC.

The chain is built from TRBV12-3 or TRBV12-4 and TRBJ1-4; D not resolved. This CDR3 region has 14 residues. Trimming removed 3 bases from V and 7 bases from J, with 12 bases in between. The DNA of the CDR3 is TGTGCCAGCAGTTTGGGAGACTTTAGTGAAAAACTGTTTTTT. It encodes CASSLGDFSEKLFF.

The gene calls are TRBV28 and TRBJ1-6; D is perhaps TRBD1 (6 bases). The CDR3 covers 13 residues. V was shortened by 11 bases and J by 3 bases, with 11 bases between the two germline ends. Germline CDR1 reads MDHEN; CDR2 reads SYDVKM. The CDR3 sequence is CAGGDIYNSPLHF. CDR3 sequence (DNA): TGTGCCGGCGGGGACATCTATAATTCACCCCTCCACTTT.

The chain employs TRBV7-3 and TRBJ2-5, with a possible D match to TRBD2 (6 bases). V was clipped by 5 bases and J by 4 bases, with 14 bases between them. Germline values: CDR1 SGHTA, CDR2 FQGTGA. The CDR3 length is 14 residues. The CDR3 coding sequence is TGTGCCAGCAGCGGGCGAGCGGGCTCAGAGACCCAGTACTTC. Translated: CASSGRAGSETQYF. The entire variable domain, with the rest obtained from reference TRBV7-3 and TRBJ2-5, is as follows: GAGVSQTPSNKVTEKGKYVELRCDPISGHTALYWYRQSLGQGPEFLIYFQGTGAADDSGLPNDRFFAVRPEGSVSTLKIQRTERGDSAVYLCASSGRAGSETQYFGPGTRLLVL.